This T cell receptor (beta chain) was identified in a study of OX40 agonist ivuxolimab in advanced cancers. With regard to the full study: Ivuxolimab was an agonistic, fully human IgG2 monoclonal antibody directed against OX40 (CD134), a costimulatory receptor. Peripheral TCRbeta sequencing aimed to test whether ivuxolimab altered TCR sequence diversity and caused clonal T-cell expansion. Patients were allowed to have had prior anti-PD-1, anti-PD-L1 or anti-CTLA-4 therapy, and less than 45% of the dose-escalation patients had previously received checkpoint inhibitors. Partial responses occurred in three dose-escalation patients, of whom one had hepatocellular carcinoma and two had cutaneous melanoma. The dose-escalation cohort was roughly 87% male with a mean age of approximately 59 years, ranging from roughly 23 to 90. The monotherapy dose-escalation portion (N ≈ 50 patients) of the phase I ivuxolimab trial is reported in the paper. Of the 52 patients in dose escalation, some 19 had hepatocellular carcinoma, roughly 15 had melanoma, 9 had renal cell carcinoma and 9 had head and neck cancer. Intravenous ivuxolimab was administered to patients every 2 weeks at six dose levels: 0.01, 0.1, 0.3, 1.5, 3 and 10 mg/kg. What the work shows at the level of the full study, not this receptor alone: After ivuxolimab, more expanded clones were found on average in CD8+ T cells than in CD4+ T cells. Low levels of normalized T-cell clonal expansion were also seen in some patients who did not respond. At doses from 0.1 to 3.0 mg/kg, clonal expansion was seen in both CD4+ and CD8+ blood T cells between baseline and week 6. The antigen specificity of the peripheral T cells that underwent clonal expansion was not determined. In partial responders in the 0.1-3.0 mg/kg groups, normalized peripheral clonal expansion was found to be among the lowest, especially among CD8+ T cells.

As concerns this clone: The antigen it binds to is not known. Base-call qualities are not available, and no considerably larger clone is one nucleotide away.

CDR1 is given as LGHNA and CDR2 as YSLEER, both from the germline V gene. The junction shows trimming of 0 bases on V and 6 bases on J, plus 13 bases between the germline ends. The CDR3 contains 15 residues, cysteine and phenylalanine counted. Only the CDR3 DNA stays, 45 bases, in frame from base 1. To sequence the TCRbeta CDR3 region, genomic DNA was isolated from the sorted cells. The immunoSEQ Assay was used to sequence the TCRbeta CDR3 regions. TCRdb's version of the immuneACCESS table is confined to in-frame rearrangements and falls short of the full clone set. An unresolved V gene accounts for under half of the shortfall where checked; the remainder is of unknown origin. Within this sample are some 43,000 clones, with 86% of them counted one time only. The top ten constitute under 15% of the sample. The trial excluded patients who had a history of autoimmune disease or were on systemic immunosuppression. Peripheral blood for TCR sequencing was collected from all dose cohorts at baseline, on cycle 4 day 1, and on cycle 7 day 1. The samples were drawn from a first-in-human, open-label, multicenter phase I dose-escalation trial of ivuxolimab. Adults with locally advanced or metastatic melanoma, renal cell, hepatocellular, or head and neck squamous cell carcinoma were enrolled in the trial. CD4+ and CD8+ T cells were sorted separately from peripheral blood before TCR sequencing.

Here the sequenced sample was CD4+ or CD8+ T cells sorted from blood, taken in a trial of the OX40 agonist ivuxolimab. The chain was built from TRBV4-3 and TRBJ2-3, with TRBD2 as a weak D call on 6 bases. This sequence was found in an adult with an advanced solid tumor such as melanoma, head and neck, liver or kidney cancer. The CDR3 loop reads CASSQDFPSADTQYF. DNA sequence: TGCGCCAGCAGCCAAGATTTCCCTAGCGCTGATACGCAGTATTTT.